This T cell receptor (beta chain) was profiled in a study of a mutant IDH1 vaccine in newly diagnosed glioma. Study details: Commencement of vaccination occurred 4-6 weeks following radiotherapy alone, or concurrently with temozolomide cycles. Radiotherapy, temozolomide, or both had been given previously, and both were given to most.

The time point was: week 47, end of study. Vaccinated patients received 300 ug of mutant IDH1 20-mer peptide per dose, with topical imiquimod. Across weeks 1, 3, 5, 7, 11, 15, 19 and 23, patients received a vaccination each time, eight in all. Trimming shortened V by 4 bases and J by 2 bases, and 15 bases separated the two germline ends. Germline V gene sequence: CDR1 SEHNR, CDR2 FQNEAQ (reference sequence). The CDR3 extends over 15 amino acids. Method: immunoSEQ multiplex PCR; TCRdb's copy keeps in-frame clones and lacks some. The top ten clones hold around 0.77% of a sample with about 94,000 clones, roughly 91% of them seen once. Points on this clone: Its antigen is as yet unknown.

The chain carries TRBV7-9 and TRBJ2-7, with D tentatively TRBD1 or TRBD2 (5 bases each). Sequenced material: PBMCs, taken from a glioma patient whose treatment included an IDH1 peptide vaccine. This TCR was recovered from a woman between 45 and 60 years old with glioma. The CDR3 sequence is CASSSFSGRTYEQYF. The CDR3 bases are TGTGCCAGCAGCTCGTTTTCAGGGAGAACCTACGAGCAGTACTTC.